The clone carrying this TCR beta chain was picked up many times. Its antigen is undetermined. CDR1 and CDR2 (germline): PRHDT, FYEKMQ (reference sequence). V lost 0 bases and J 8 bases, leaving 20 bases between the germline ends. This CDR3 spans 17 amino acids. For CDR3 and TCR beta VDJ profiling, genomic DNA was the template used. MiXCR, run by TCRdb on the reads, gives a single entry per CDR3 protein. The sample includes about 120,000 distinct CDR3 sequences, over 55% of them seen just once. Patients chosen for sequencing had shown CD8+CD57+ cell expansion by flow cytometry. The patients all had a severe acquired aplastic anemia diagnosis. This record comes from a study of CD8+CD57+ T cells in acquired aplastic anemia. Overall study results and limits: Researchers reported that CD8+ Simpson's diversity was not significantly different in patients versus controls. Patients and controls turned out to have 25 to 30 CD8+ CDR3 sequences in common.

The V and J genes are TRBV13 and TRBJ2-1; perhaps TRBD2 as D (7 bases). This clonotype was obtained from a human donor with aplastic anemia. The sample comprised sorted CD4+, CD8+, or CD8+CD57+ T cells (not recorded which) from PBMCs. In DNA form, the CDR3 reads TGTGCCAGCAGCTTAGGCCTGACGGGGGGCCCCTTACATGAGCAGTTCTTC. Translating gives CASSLGLTGGPLHEQFF.